One sample yielded the 17 T cell receptor beta chains listed below, sequenced in a study of response to subunit inactivated influenza vaccine. A single record per CDR3 protein comes from TCRdb applying MiXCR to the RT-PCR reads. The data show under 200,000 distinct CDR3 sequences, roughly 10% seen once. The sequences come from non-naive T cells sorted from PBMCs, collected roughly 48 days after vaccination. The receptors derive from a man aged 50 to 59 who received an inactivated influenza vaccine.

This clonotype has a count of ten or more. The V gene is TRBV5-1, the J gene TRBJ2-1; D possibly corresponds to TRBD2 (5 bases). Germline loops: CDR1 SGHRS, CDR2 YFSETQ. The V end was cut by 3 bases, the J end by 4 bases, with 14 bases between. The CDR3 is made up of 15 amino acids. As DNA, the CDR3 is TGCGCCAGCAGCTCGGACCTAGCAGTATACAATGAGCAGTTCTTC. It is translated as CASSSDLAVYNEQFF.

There are many counts of this clonotype. The chain recombines TRBV7-9 with TRBJ2-7; 8 nucleotides align to TRBD1. This CDR3 is 16 amino acids long. J was trimmed by 1 base and V by 6 bases; bases with no gene match: 11. Per germline, CDR1 SEHNR and CDR2 FQNEAQ (reference sequence). CDR3 nucleotides: TGTGCCAGCAGTTTTGCACCGGGACAGGAGTCCTACGAGCAGTACTTC. As protein: CASSFAPGQESYEQYF.

V and J are TRBV20-1 and TRBJ2-5; D not resolved. The length of the CDR3 is 14 residues. Germline-derived CDR1 and CDR2 are DFQATT and SNEGSKA (reference sequence). The germline V and J ends were trimmed by 1 base and 2 bases, with 11 bases remaining between them. The CDR3: CSARGFQAQETQYF. The CDR3 DNA reads TGCAGTGCTAGAGGCTTCCAGGCACAAGAGACCCAGTACTTC.

Concerning this clonotype: A much more abundant neighbour one base away suggests this may be a read error. The V call is TRBV20-1, the J call TRBJ2-7; 8 positions match TRBD1. The germline V gene encodes CDR1 DFQATT and CDR2 SNEGSKA (reference sequence). V lost 3 bases to trimming and J lost 6 bases; unmatched junction nucleotides: 7. The CDR3 has 13 amino acids. CDR3 nucleotide sequence: TGCAGTGCTAGGGTGGGACAGGCCAGCGAGCAGTACTTC. It translates to CSARVGQASEQYF.

V and J are TRBV13 and TRBJ2-7, with TRBD1 matching over 8 bases. There are 14 residues in the CDR3. CDR1 is PRHDT and CDR2 is FYEKMQ in the germline V gene (reference sequence). The V gene end was trimmed by 4 bases and the J gene end by 4 bases; junction bases not matched to a gene: 6. The CDR3 DNA reads as TGTGCCAGCAGCTCGTCAGGGGGCTCGTACGAGCAGTACTTC. This encodes CASSSSGGSYEQYF.

This clonotype was counted a few times. V is TRBV28 and J is TRBJ1-1, with D possibly matching TRBD1 (6 bases). Trimming stripped 6 bases from V and 2 bases from J, with 19 bases between. CDR3 length: 16 amino acids. Germline V CDR1 and CDR2: MDHEN, SYDVKM. In nucleotides, the CDR3 is TGTGCCAGCAGGGGGGATGGGGGACATCGCAACACTGAAGCTTTCTTT. Translating gives CASRGDGGHRNTEAFF.

This clonotype was counted a few times. The rearrangement links TRBV7-9 to TRBJ1-2, with 7 positions matching TRBD1. V was clipped by 3 bases and J by 7 bases; unmatched bases: 8. The CDR3 is 14 amino acids. Germline V gene data show CDR1 as SEHNR and CDR2 as FQNEAQ (reference sequence). The CDR3 DNA is TGTGCCAGCAGCTTGGGGCAGGGGGAGCTTGGCTACACCTTC. Its protein is CASSLGQGELGYTF.

The chain recombines TRBV12-3 or TRBV12-4 with TRBJ2-6; TRBD2 agrees at 7 bases. V shed 3 bases, J shed 2 bases, and the junction held 1 base outside the gene matches. CDR3 length: 15 residues. CDR3 region: CASSFRGAGANVLTF. The DNA for the CDR3 is TGTGCCAGCAGTTTTCGGGGGGCTGGGGCCAACGTCCTGACTTTC.

This clonotype turned up a few times. The chain has TRBV5-1 and TRBJ1-1; tentatively, D is TRBD1 (6 bases). V gave up 4 bases and J gave up 0 bases, with 16 bases separating them. This CDR3 has 16 amino acids. Looked up from germline, CDR1 is SGHRS and CDR2 is YFSETQ. CDR3 in amino acids: CASSPGTNLMNTEAFF. As DNA, the CDR3 is TGCGCCAGCAGCCCCGGGACAAATCTTATGAACACTGAAGCTTTCTTT.

The rearrangement uses TRBV30 and TRBJ1-1; D is uncertain. Looked up from germline, CDR1 is GTSNPN and CDR2 is SVGIG (reference sequence). Between the trimmed V and J ends, which lost 0 bases and 1 base, there was a span of 6 bases. The CDR3 is 13 amino acids. CDR3 residues: CAWSVPANTEAFF. The CDR3 nucleotides are TGTGCCTGGAGTGTACCTGCGAACACTGAAGCTTTCTTT.

This sequence joins TRBV7-2 and TRBJ1-4; possibly TRBD1 for D (6 bases). V lost 2 bases to trimming and J lost 5 bases, with 15 bases between them. Germline loops: CDR1 SGHTA, CDR2 FQGNSA. The CDR3 is 16 amino acids. The CDR3 sequence: CASSLSTGLQNEKLFF. The CDR3 DNA reads TGTGCCAGCAGCTTATCAACAGGGCTCCAGAATGAAAAACTGTTTTTT.

This clonotype was found a few times. This chain uses TRBV15 with TRBJ1-5, with D possibly matching TRBD1 (5 bases). V shed 4 bases and J shed 6 bases, with 10 bases lying between them. This CDR3 is 13 amino acids long. Looked up from germline, CDR1 is LNHNV and CDR2 is YYDKDF (reference sequence). The CDR3 reads CATSTPGSQPQHF. The CDR3 DNA follows: TGTGCCACCAGCACCCCAGGGAGTCAGCCCCAGCATTTT.

This clonotype was seen at least ten times. The chain carries TRBV18 and TRBJ2-3; possibly TRBD1 for D (5 bases). With 8 bases removed from V and 8 bases from J, the gap between germline ends came to 14 bases. The CDR3 covers 12 residues. Germline V gives CDR1 KGHSH, CDR2 LQKENI. This CDR3 is CASAIYDSTQYF. CDR3 nucleotide sequence: TGTGCCAGCGCAATATACGACAGTACGCAGTATTTT.

This clonotype showed up many times. The chain couples TRBV3-1 to TRBJ2-7; TRBD2 might be the D (6 bases). The V gene's germline CDR1 is LGHDT and CDR2 YNNKEL (reference sequence). The CDR3 covers 13 residues. V was cut by 3 bases and J by 2 bases, with 8 bases left in between. CDR3 coding DNA: TGTGCCAGCAGCCAGCGGGGAACCTACGAGCAGTACTTC. Amino acids: CASSQRGTYEQYF.

The chain joins TRBV19 to TRBJ1-2; D remains ambiguous. The CDR3 loop spans 12 amino acids. The V end lost 7 bases, the J end lost 0 bases, and 6 bases lay between the germline ends. Looked up from germline, CDR1 is LNHDA and CDR2 is SQIVND (reference sequence). CDR3 residues: CASIGANYGYTF. The CDR3 DNA reads TGTGCCAGTATCGGGGCTAACTATGGCTACACCTTC.

This clonotype has at least ten counts. DNA for the CDR3: TGCAGTGCTAACGTCGGGGCTTATATAAGCGAGCAGTACTTC. This encodes CSANVGAYISEQYF. V usage is TRBV20-1 and J usage is TRBJ2-7, with D perhaps being TRBD1 or TRBD2 (5 bases each). V shed 4 bases and J shed 6 bases, with 19 bases lying between them. The germline CDR1 and CDR2 sequences are DFQATT and SNEGSKA (reference sequence). The CDR3 loop spans 14 amino acids.

This clonotype has more than one count but fewer than ten. The rearrangement links TRBV12-3 or TRBV12-4 to TRBJ1-3; 9 nucleotides match TRBD1. The CDR3 extends over 15 amino acids. The ends lost 6 bases at V and 0 bases at J; junction bases unmatched: 3. CDR3 amino acids: CASRPTGGSGNTIYF. In nucleotides, the CDR3 is TGTGCCAGCAGACCGACAGGGGGCTCTGGAAACACCATATATTTT.